This TCR beta chain was sequenced in a study of T-cell memory formation after mild COVID-19. Overall study context: Clusters of TCRs were largely donor specific.

The CDR3 is 13 amino acids. Germline V gene sequence: CDR1 MNHNS, CDR2 SASEGT. V lost 0 bases to trimming and J lost 5 bases, with 7 bases between them. Via MiXCR, TCRdb re-called the 5' RACE reads, giving one row per CDR3 protein. The table lists approximately 480,000 distinct CDR3 sequences, 15% to 20% of them singletons, with roughly an eighth in the top ten. The receptor was derived from an adult woman who had mild COVID-19 (a few samples of this study predate the infection). Cell type and time point are not known. Sequenced: PBMCs or a T cell subset sorted from them (not recorded which). This chain uses TRBV6-1 with TRBJ1-2; no clear D. CDR3 amino acids: CASSEAGWYGYTF. In DNA, the CDR3 is TGTGCCAGCAGTGAAGCAGGGTGGTATGGCTACACCTTC.